Listed below are T cell receptor beta chains from one sample, sequenced in a study of molecular identifiers for immune sequencing clone quantification. TCRdb reanalysed the PCR reads using MiXCR and keeps one entry per CDR3 protein. This table has under 800,000 distinct CDR3 sequences, less than 30% appearing once. Sequencing was performed on naive CD8+ T cells from blood, with Jurkat cell RNA spiked in. Source of these receptors: a human donor in good health. Some libraries in this study had Jurkat cell RNA spiked in. CDR3s include the opening cysteine and the closing phenylalanine or tryptophan. D genes are given only for firm matches. Not every row has a clone size; where given, it reads once, few, many or a size class.

v_call,clone_size,d_call,cdr3_length,j_call,cdr3_nt,cdr3_aa
TRBV6-6,-,-,13,TRBJ2-7,TGTGCCAGCAGTTACTCGGGAGTGGACGAGCAGTCCTTC,CASSYSGVDEQSF
TRBV2,many,-,18,TRBJ2-6,TGTGCCAGCAGCGGCGGATACTCCTCCGTCGAGGGGGCCAACGTCCTGACTTTC,CASSGGYSSVEGANVLTF
TRBV19,few,-,13,TRBJ1-1,TGTGCCAGTAGTACCGGGCCGCCCAGGGAAGCTTTCTTT,CASSTGPPREAFF
TRBV29-1,many,-,13,TRBJ2-1,TGCAGCGTTGAAGAGGGGCAGTACAATGAGCAGTTCTTC,CSVEEGQYNEQFF
TRBV28,many,-,13,TRBJ1-1,TGTGCCAGCAGTTTTGGGCAGAACACTGAAGCTTTCTTT,CASSFGQNTEAFF
TRBV7-2,many,-,17,TRBJ2-3,TGTGCCAGCAGCTTCGACGTGGGGCGCGTTAGCACAGATACGCAGTATTTT,CASSFDVGRVSTDTQYF
TRBV3-1,-,-,17,TRBJ2-3,TGTGCCAGCAGCCAAGAGCTTCGCGGGATAGGCACAGATACGCAGTATTTT,CASSQELRGIGTDTQYF
TRBV20-1,many,-,17,TRBJ1-1,TGCAGTGCTAGAGATAATGGGGGGGAAGAAACGAGCACTGAAGCTTTCTTT,CSARDNGGEETSTEAFF
TRBV11-2,-,TRBD2,21,TRBJ2-1,TGTGCCAGCAGCTCCCCCTCATTAGCGGGAGAGAGGTTATTCTCCTACAATGAGCAGTTCTTC,CASSSPSLAGERLFSYNEQFF
TRBV14,many,-,14,TRBJ1-1,TGTGCCAGCAGCCACCGGACACCGAAGGATGAAGCTTTCTTT,CASSHRTPKDEAFF
TRBV7-8,-,TRBD1,17,TRBJ1-6,TGTGCCAGCAGCACGGCGGGACAGGTCGAGTGGGACTCACCCCTCCACTTT,CASSTAGQVEWDSPLHF
TRBV5-6,many,-,18,TRBJ2-5,TGTGCCAGCAGCTTGCCCACCAGTCGGCTCAGGGTCCAAGAGACCCAGTACTTC,CASSLPTSRLRVQETQYF
TRBV20-1,-,-,14,TRBJ2-7,TGCAGTGCTAGAGATTGGGACGCAGCCTACGAGCAGTACTTC,CSARDWDAAYEQYF
TRBV3-1,many,TRBD1,14,TRBJ2-7,TGTGCCAGCAGCTCAGGGGGCGCGACGTACGAGCAGTACTTC,CASSSGGATYEQYF
TRBV13,few,-,13,TRBJ2-7,TGTGCCAGCAGCACGGGGAGCGACTACGAGCAGTACTTC,CASSTGSDYEQYF
TRBV5-4,-,TRBD1,15,TRBJ2-7,TGTGCCAGCAGCTACCGGGACAGGGGCCTTTACGAGCAGTACTTC,CASSYRDRGLYEQYF
TRBV11-3,many,-,14,TRBJ2-3,TGTGCCAGCAGCCCCCAGGGCCTAGCAGATACGCAGTATTTT,CASSPQGLADTQYF
TRBV7-2,many,TRBD2,15,TRBJ2-3,TGTGCCAGCAGCTTGACTAGCGGAAGAACAGATACGCAGTATTTT,CASSLTSGRTDTQYF
TRBV19,few,-,13,TRBJ2-5,TGTGCCAGTAGTATTTGGATTCAAGAGACCCAGTACTTC,CASSIWIQETQYF
TRBV21-1,few,-,15,TRBJ1-1,TGTGCCAGCAGCTACCGCCCCATCTTAGACACTGAAGCTTTCTTT,CASSYRPILDTEAFF
TRBV5-3,-,TRBD1,16,TRBJ2-2,TGTGCCAGCAGCATCCGGGACAGGGACTACACCGGGGAGCTGTTTTTT,CASSIRDRDYTGELFF
TRBV6-2/TRBV6-3,-,TRBD1,14,TRBJ2-7,TGTGCCAGCAGACGCGACAGGGCTTACTACGAGCAGTACTTC,CASRRDRAYYEQYF
TRBV30,many,-,13,TRBJ2-1,TGTGCCTGGAGTGAAGGACTCGCGAATGAGCAGTTCTTC,CAWSEGLANEQFF
TRBV7-6,-,TRBD2,15,TRBJ2-7,TGTGCCTGCAGCTGGACAGGGCTAGCGGGAGACGAGCAGTACTTC,CACSWTGLAGDEQYF
TRBV5-1,-,TRBD1,17,TRBJ2-5,TGCGCCAGCAGCCTAACACAGGGGGCACGGGTTGGAGAGACCCAGTACTTC,CASSLTQGARVGETQYF
TRBV11-2,-,TRBD2,19,TRBJ2-5,TGTGCCAGCAGCCTTCTTAGAGTTGGGACTAGCAGGGTACAAGAGACCCAGTACTTC,CASSLLRVGTSRVQETQYF
TRBV4-3,many,-,13,TRBJ2-7,TGCGCCAGCAGCCAAGAGACGAGTGGCGAGCAGTACTTC,CASSQETSGEQYF
TRBV5-1,many,-,15,TRBJ1-1,TGCGCCAGCAGCCCGCAGTCATCGGGGAACACTGAAGCTTTCTTT,CASSPQSSGNTEAFF
TRBV7-9,many,-,16,TRBJ2-2,TGTGCCAGCAGCCCACCGGAGGGGGAAAACACCGGGGAGCTGTTTTTT,CASSPPEGENTGELFF
TRBV21-1,-,-,14,TRBJ1-5,TGTGCCAGCAGCACAGGGAAACGACGTCAGCCCCAGCATTTT,CASSTGKRRQPQHF
TRBV24-1,-,-,10,TRBJ1-6,TGTGCCACCTACTCCCTTCCCTTCCACTTT,CATYSLPFHF
TRBV12-3/TRBV12-4,-,-,11,TRBJ1-2,TGTGCCAGCAGTTTCCCGCCGCCGGACGCCTTC,CASSFPPPDAF
TRBV19,few,-,14,TRBJ1-4,TGTGCCAGTAGTATTTTCGCAACTAATGAAAAACTGTTTTTT,CASSIFATNEKLFF
TRBV6-5,-,TRBD1,15,TRBJ2-1,TGTGCCAGCAGACAGAGACAGGGCTCCTACAATGAGCAGTTCTTC,CASRQRQGSYNEQFF
TRBV9,-,-,16,TRBJ2-2,TGTGCCAGCAGCGTCGGGGCATCCGAAAACCCCGGGGAGCTGTTTTTT,CASSVGASENPGELFF
TRBV24-1,-,TRBD2,15,TRBJ2-1,TGTGCCACCAGCCCTTTAGCGGGAGATAGCGATGAGCAGTTCTTC,CATSPLAGDSDEQFF
TRBV7-9,-,-,17,TRBJ2-3,TGTGCCAGCATTTCGAAGGGCGGGGTGCAACACGCAGATACGCAGTATTTT,CASISKGGVQHADTQYF
TRBV20-1,few,TRBD2,15,TRBJ2-1,TGCAGTGCTAGAGGTCGGGAGGGAGCTTACAATGAGCAGTTCTTC,CSARGREGAYNEQFF
TRBV6-2/TRBV6-3,once,-,14,TRBJ2-5,TGTGCCAGCAGTTACTCGGTGAATTTTGGGACCCAGTACTTC,CASSYSVNFGTQYF
TRBV27,many,-,15,TRBJ2-5,TGTGCCAGCAGCCCACGGGAGTTAAGTCAAGAGACCCAGTACTTC,CASSPRELSQETQYF
TRBV30,many,TRBD1,14,TRBJ1-5,TGTGCATATGGACAGGGCGGGAGCAATCAGCCCCAGCATTTT,CAYGQGGSNQPQHF
TRBV19,many,-,12,TRBJ2-2,TGTGCCAGTACCGCGGAAACCGGGGAGCTGTTTTTT,CASTAETGELFF
TRBV6-2/TRBV6-3,few,-,13,TRBJ2-1,TGTGCCACCCGCCCCTCCAGCGACAATGAGCAGTTCTTC,CATRPSSDNEQFF
TRBV12-3/TRBV12-4,few,-,12,TRBJ2-7,TGTGCCAGCAGTTCCCGGCAGTACGAGCAGTACTTC,CASSSRQYEQYF
TRBV2,many,TRBD2,17,TRBJ2-6,TGTGCCAGCAGTTCCCGGACTAGAGGCGGTGGGGCCAACGTCCTGACTTTC,CASSSRTRGGGANVLTF
TRBV19,few,TRBD2,15,TRBJ2-1,TGTGCCAGTAGTATCGGACTAGCGGGGGGTTATGAGCAGTTCTTC,CASSIGLAGGYEQFF
TRBV27,-,-,13,TRBJ1-2,TGTGCCAGCAGTTTCGGTCAGTACTATGGCTACACCTTC,CASSFGQYYGYTF
TRBV14,many,-,16,TRBJ2-3,TGTGCCAGCAGCCAAGATGACTTTAAAAGTGTAGATACGCAGTATTTT,CASSQDDFKSVDTQYF
TRBV9,few,-,15,TRBJ2-5,TGTGCCAGCAGCGCGAGGGACGCCGGGGAAGAGACCCAGTACTTC,CASSARDAGEETQYF
TRBV2,-,-,14,TRBJ2-5,TGTGCCAGCTCCGGGACCGGGTCACAAGAGCCCCAGTCCTTC,CASSGTGSQEPQSF
TRBV5-6,many,-,12,TRBJ2-7,TGTGCCAGCAGCAGGAAGTCCTACGAGCAGTACTTC,CASSRKSYEQYF
TRBV20-1,many,-,13,TRBJ1-4,TGCAGTGCTAGTTCTGGGGCTGGAGAAAAACTGTTTTTT,CSASSGAGEKLFF
TRBV5-1,-,TRBD1,15,TRBJ2-7,TGCGCCAGCAGCTTCGGACAGGGATCGACCTACGAGCAGTACTTC,CASSFGQGSTYEQYF
TRBV11-3,-,TRBD1,15,TRBJ2-7,TGTGCCAGCAGCTGGGGACAGGGCGGTCCCTACGAGCAGTACTTC,CASSWGQGGPYEQYF
TRBV11-2,-,-,17,TRBJ2-3,TGTGCCAGCAGCTTGGGGGTGGGGGACATAGGGTTCGATACGCAGTATTTT,CASSLGVGDIGFDTQYF
TRBV5-1,many,TRBD2,15,TRBJ2-1,TGCGCCAGCAGCCTGGGGACTAGCGGCAACAATGAGCAGTTCTTC,CASSLGTSGNNEQFF
TRBV4-3,-,-,18,TRBJ1-5,TGCGCCAGCAGCCAGGCCCTCCAGGGAAGCGGTAGCAATCAGCCCCAGCATTTT,CASSQALQGSGSNQPQHF